Shown below are 6 T cell receptor beta chains from a single sample sequenced in a study of blood T cell repertoires in COVID-19. Here immunoSEQ multiplex PCR was the method, and the copy in TCRdb shows in-frame clones only, minus some. Among some 140,000 clones listed, roughly four fifths were seen once. The sequencing input was peripheral blood. Receptors originate from a woman aged 60-75 years with acute or convalescent COVID-19.

The chain uses TRBV5-1 and TRBJ2-5; 8 positions agree with TRBD2. Germline values: CDR1 SGHRS, CDR2 YFSETQ. J lost 2 bases, V lost 4 bases, and 7 bases had no gene match. CDR3 size: 15 residues. The CDR3 protein is CASSPQGGGQETQYF. The CDR3 coding sequence is TGCGCCAGCAGCCCCCAGGGCGGGGGGCAAGAGACCCAGTACTTC.

This chain connects TRBV28 to TRBJ1-5; D gene ambiguous. Germline V gene lookup returns CDR1 MDHEN and CDR2 SYDVKM. V lost 6 bases, J lost 3 bases, and 6 bases lay in between. The length of the CDR3 is 12 residues. In DNA, the CDR3 is TGTGCCAGCAGACTAACCAATCAGCCCCAGCATTTT. Translated: CASRLTNQPQHF.

The chain has TRBV7-9 and TRBJ1-6, with TRBD1 matching over 8 bases. J lost 5 bases, V lost 5 bases, and 14 bases had no gene match. The length of the CDR3 is 18 residues. The germline CDR1 and CDR2 sequences are SEHNR and FQNEAQ (reference sequence). The CDR3 region has the DNA TGTGCCAGCAGCCCCGCTTTTGACAGGGGCCCTGATAATTCACCCCTCCACTTT. Translation: CASSPAFDRGPDNSPLHF.

The rearrangement uses TRBV7-9 and TRBJ1-4; no firm D call. The CDR3 sequence is 15 residues long. Trimming shortened V by 5 bases and J by 3 bases, and 13 bases separated the two germline ends. Germline-derived CDR1 and CDR2 are SEHNR and FQNEAQ (reference sequence). The CDR3 DNA reads TGTGCCAGCAGCCGTCTGGGGAGATCTAATGAAAAACTGTTTTTT. It is translated as CASSRLGRSNEKLFF.

This sequence joins TRBV5-1 and TRBJ2-1, with a weak D call TRBD1 (5 bases). The V gene lost 4 bases and the J gene lost 7 bases, with 15 bases spanning the gap. This CDR3 is 14 amino acids long. CDR1 SGHRS and CDR2 YFSETQ come from the germline V gene. CDR3 sequence: CASSDSARTNEQFF. The CDR3, as DNA: TGCGCCAGCAGCGACAGCGCGAGAACAAATGAGCAGTTCTTC. Full variable domain (remainder filled in from reference TRBV5-1 and TRBJ2-1): KAGVTQTPRYLIKTRGQQVTLSCSPISGHRSVSWYQQTPGQGLQFLFEYFSETQRNKGNFPGRFSGRQFSNSRSEMNVSTLELGDSALYLCASSDSARTNEQFFGPGTRLTVL.

The rearrangement links TRBV2 to TRBJ2-6; a weak D match, TRBD2 (6 bases). Germline values: CDR1 SNHLY, CDR2 FYNNEI. V lost 6 bases and J 0 bases, leaving 15 bases between the germline ends. The CDR3 spans 17 residues. The CDR3 DNA reads as TGTGCCAGCAGAACGGGACTTCTAGCCTCTGGGGCCAACGTCCTGACTTTC. Protein product: CASRTGLLASGANVLTF.